This TCR beta chain was recovered during a study of CD8+CD57+ T cells in acquired aplastic anemia. General study results and limits: Patients and controls were found to share twenty-nine CD8+ CDR3 sequences.

TCR beta VDJ and CDR3 were profiled, and genomic DNA was the template. Each CDR3 protein gets one entry after TCRdb re-called the reads with MiXCR. In the table there are about 150,000 distinct CDR3 sequences, around 52% of which are singletons. Turning to this clonotype: Its antigen is unknown.

Patients chosen for sequencing had shown CD8+CD57+ cell expansion by flow cytometry. The receptor's source is a human donor with aplastic anemia. The sequenced sample was sorted CD4+, CD8+, or CD8+CD57+ T cells (not recorded which) from PBMCs.

The CDR3 bases are TGTGCCAGCAGCTTAGTGGGACAGGGTCTCAATCAGCCCCAGCATTTT. Amino acids: CASSLVGQGLNQPQHF. The rearrangement joins TRBV11-2 to TRBJ1-5; 9 bases are shared with TRBD1. The CDR3 length is 16 residues. V shed 1 base and J 3 bases; nucleotides not matched to a gene: 4. Germline loops: CDR1 SGHAT, CDR2 FQNNGV.